Listed here are 21 T cell receptor beta chains from one sample, sequenced in a study of control samples from healthy donors and cancer patients. Some clones are missing from TCRdb's copy, which holds only in-frame ones; the method was immunoSEQ multiplex PCR. This sample's table reports roughly 200,000 clones. The sample comprised blood. The receptors come from a woman in her twenties or thirties in good health.

The chain has TRBV5-6 and TRBJ2-1; D uncertain. Germline V gene data show CDR1 as SGHDT and CDR2 as YYEEEE. V lost 4 bases to trimming and J lost 5 bases, with 13 bases between them. CDR3 length equals 14 residues. CDR3 residues: CASSGLTPHNEQFF. The CDR3, as DNA: TGTGCCAGCAGCGGGTTGACACCCCACAATGAGCAGTTCTTC.

The J gene is TRBJ1-4, the V gene TRBV5-1; 7 positions agree with TRBD1. With V trimmed by 4 bases and J by 5 bases, 8 bases remained unmatched. The CDR3 loop spans 15 amino acids. Germline V gene sequence: CDR1 SGHRS, CDR2 YFSETQ. The CDR3 is CASSRGTTGNEKLFF. The CDR3 DNA follows: TGCGCCAGCAGCAGGGGAACGACAGGGAATGAAAAACTGTTTTTT.

The chain uses TRBV27 and TRBJ1-5; D gene unclear. CDR3 length: 12 amino acids. The germline CDR1 and CDR2 sequences are MNHEY and SMNVEV (reference sequence). V was trimmed by 6 bases and J by 2 bases, leaving 5 bases between them. The CDR3 region is CASSGGNQPQHF. The CDR3 DNA sequence: TGTGCCAGCAGCGGGGGCAATCAGCCCCAGCATTTT.

The genes are TRBV19 and TRBJ2-1; D may correspond to TRBD1 or TRBD2 (6 bases each). Germline lookup yields CDR1 LNHDA and CDR2 SQIVND (reference sequence). The CDR3 is made up of 13 amino acids. The V end was cut by 5 bases, the J end by 8 bases, with 13 bases between. The DNA for the CDR3 is TGTGCCAGTAGTGTATCAGGGGAGGATGAGCAGTTCTTC. It codes for CASSVSGEDEQFF.

The chain employs TRBV4-3 and TRBJ2-1; 10 bases fit TRBD2. The CDR3 length is 16 residues. Germline-derived CDR1 and CDR2 are LGHNA and YSLEER. Unmatched junction bases numbered 8, after V lost 0 bases and J lost 9 bases. CDR3 in amino acids: CASSQDLASGGSEQFF. CDR3 coding DNA: TGCGCCAGCAGCCAAGATTTAGCTAGCGGGGGTAGTGAGCAGTTCTTC.

This chain links TRBV19 with TRBJ1-6, with a tentative D call TRBD1 (6 bases). CDR3 length: 14 residues. Trimming pared 7 bases from V and 3 bases from J, leaving 10 bases between. Germline CDR1 is LNHDA and CDR2 is SQIVND (reference sequence). CDR3 DNA: TGTGCCAGTAACTCGGACAGCTATAATTCACCCCTCCACTTT. This encodes CASNSDSYNSPLHF.

The chain is built from TRBV27 and TRBJ2-7, with 9 bases aligning to TRBD2. There are 14 residues in the CDR3. The germline V gene encodes CDR1 MNHEY and CDR2 SMNVEV (reference sequence). Trimming at V came to 2 bases and at J to 2 bases, leaving 1 base not matched to a gene. DNA for the CDR3: TGTGCCAGCAGTTTACAGCGGGGGGCCTACGAGCAGTACTTC. Translated: CASSLQRGAYEQYF.

In the case of this clone: The same CDR3 is also encoded by other DNA sequences in this sample. V gene TRBV5-1 combines with J gene TRBJ2-7; unclear D gene. The germline gives CDR1 SGHRS, CDR2 YFSETQ. CDR3 length: 11 residues. Trimming took off 4 bases at V and 2 bases at J, with 4 bases between the two ends. CDR3 in amino acids: CASSLAYEQYF. CDR3 nucleotides: TGCGCCAGCAGCCTTGCCTACGAGCAGTACTTC.

The gene calls are TRBV12-3 or TRBV12-4 and TRBJ1-1, with D uncertain. V lost 10 bases to trimming and J lost 7 bases, with 10 bases between them. This CDR3 has 10 residues. Here the CDR3 DNA reads TGTGCCACTGGAGTGGGTGAAGCTTTCTTT. It encodes CATGVGEAFF.

The chain combines TRBV10-3 with TRBJ1-2; D is uncertain. The germline V gene encodes CDR1 ENHRY and CDR2 SYGVKD. CDR3 length: 13 amino acids. V was clipped by 4 bases and J by 4 bases, with 10 bases between them. The CDR3 DNA sequence: TGTGCCATCAGTGCAGCGGAGGGCTATGGCTACACCTTC. Translation gives CAISAAEGYGYTF.

The V gene is TRBV9, the J gene TRBJ1-2, with D uncertain. Trimming pared 0 bases from V and 8 bases from J, leaving 20 bases between. The CDR3 is made up of 16 amino acids. Germline V gene sequence: CDR1 SGDLS, CDR2 YYNGEE. The CDR3 DNA is TGTGCCAGCAGCGTAGGACATCGCACCTCCGGAAGGGGCTACACCTTC. This sequence encodes CASSVGHRTSGRGYTF.

The V call is TRBV3-1 (or the pseudogene TRBV3-2), the J call TRBJ1-3; unclear D gene. Trimming shortened V by 3 bases and J by 3 bases, and 9 bases separated the two germline ends. The CDR3 length is 14 residues. Germline assignment: CDR1 LGHDT and CDR2 YNNKEL (reference sequence). The CDR3 nucleotides are TGTGCCAGCAGCCATTTTGGGATTGGAAACACCATATATTTT. Protein: CASSHFGIGNTIYF.

V gene TRBV27 combines with J gene TRBJ1-5; D is ambiguous. Trimming left V 2 bases short and J 5 bases short, with 13 bases between. Germline V lookup: CDR1 MNHEY, CDR2 SMNVEV (reference sequence). This CDR3 has 15 residues. Here the CDR3 reads CASSLIEGFDQPQHF. For the CDR3, the DNA is TGTGCCAGCAGTTTAATTGAGGGATTCGATCAGCCCCAGCATTTT.

This sequence joins TRBV10-1 and TRBJ2-5; 8 bases match TRBD2. V lost 3 bases, J lost 3 bases, and 3 bases stayed unmatched. Germline V CDR1 and CDR2: WNHNN, SYGVQD (reference sequence). This CDR3 spans 14 amino acids. CDR3 nucleotides: TGCGCCAGCAGTGAACGGGGGGGTGAAGAGACCCAGTACTTC. It is translated as CASSERGGEETQYF.

The rearrangement uses TRBV28 and TRBJ1-4, with 8 nucleotides matching TRBD1. This CDR3 contains 14 residues. Germline V gene sequence: CDR1 MDHEN, CDR2 SYDVKM. Trimming took 6 bases from V and 6 from J; bases not matched to a gene: 6. The CDR3 DNA is TGTGCCAGCAGCACCGGACAGGGCGATGAAAAACTGTTTTTT. As protein: CASSTGQGDEKLFF.

This rearrangement joins TRBV2 to TRBJ1-5; TRBD1 matches 10 bases. V dropped 5 bases and J dropped 3; count of bases not matched to a gene: 4. Germline CDR1 and CDR2: SNHLY and FYNNEI. This CDR3 region has 15 residues. The CDR3 reads CASSPGQGYNQPQHF. The DNA of the CDR3 is TGTGCCAGCAGTCCGGGACAGGGGTACAATCAGCCCCAGCATTTT.

This rearrangement joins TRBV27 to TRBJ1-1; the D gene is possibly TRBD1 (5 bases). Per germline, CDR1 MNHEY and CDR2 SMNVEV (reference sequence). The CDR3 loop spans 14 amino acids. Deletions cut 1 base from V and 5 bases from J, with 11 bases between. CDR3 region: CASSLYGGRTEAFF. The CDR3 nucleotides read TGTGCCAGCAGTTTATATGGGGGTCGGACTGAAGCTTTCTTT.

This sequence joins TRBV6-5 and TRBJ1-1; the D gene is possibly TRBD1 (5 bases). The CDR3 has 14 residues. V gave up 2 bases and J gave up 0 bases, with 7 bases separating them. From germline, CDR1 is MNHEY and CDR2 SVGAGI. CDR3 bases: TGTGCCAGCAGTTACGACAGCATGAACACTGAAGCTTTCTTT. Translated: CASSYDSMNTEAFF.

The rearrangement links TRBV4-1 to TRBJ1-1; 8 bases fit TRBD1. The CDR3 has 15 residues. CDR1 is MGHRA and CDR2 is YSYEKL in the germline V gene. V lost 5 bases to trimming and J lost 7 bases; unmatched junction nucleotides: 12. The CDR3 DNA reads TGCGCCAGCAGCGGACGGACAGGGAGAAAGAATGAAGCTTTCTTT. This translates into CASSGRTGRKNEAFF.

This chain joins TRBV5-8 and TRBJ2-1; no definite D call. Germline V lookup: CDR1 SGHTS, CDR2 YDEGEE. Trimming removed 3 bases from V and 5 bases from J, with 6 bases in between. The CDR3 length is 12 residues. In nucleotides, the CDR3 is TGTGCCAGCAGCTCATTGAACAATGAGCAGTTCTTC. Translation: CASSSLNNEQFF.

The V gene is TRBV7-2, the J gene TRBJ1-6; the match to TRBD1 covers 10 bases. The CDR3 covers 15 residues. Germline CDR1 SGHTA, CDR2 FQGNSA. V lost 1 base and J lost 10; bases outside the gene matches: 4. CDR3 nucleotides: TGTGCCAGCAGCTTAGTTGGGACAGGGGCATCACCCCTCCACTTT. Translated, it gives CASSLVGTGASPLHF.